This T cell receptor (beta chain) was captured in a study of cytomegalovirus exposure and HLA in healthy donors. The study's findings and limits: Some TCR beta chains (roughly 160 of them) were listed as cytomegalovirus-associated. When analyzed later, a missense DCLRE1C variant was found to be linked to TCR beta V- and J-gene trimming.

The PCR had 60 Vbeta and 13 Jbeta primers. Method: immunoSEQ multiplex PCR; TCRdb's copy keeps in-frame clones and lacks some. Reported are roughly 190,000 clones; the ten largest clones contain 0.79%. Notes on this clone: Its matching antigen is unknown.

Unmatched junction bases numbered 2, after V lost 4 bases and J lost 2 bases. The CDR3 covers 15 residues. Germline-derived CDR1 and CDR2 are MNHNS and SASEGT. The sequence was obtained from a woman aged 18-35 years in good health and CMV-seropositive. Material for sequencing was PBMCs. J is TRBJ2-5 and V is TRBV6-1; TRBD2 matches at 12 bases. As DNA, the CDR3 is TGTGCCAGCAGTGGACTAGCGGGGGCTCAAGAGACCCAGTACTTC. Its translation: CASSGLAGAQETQYF.